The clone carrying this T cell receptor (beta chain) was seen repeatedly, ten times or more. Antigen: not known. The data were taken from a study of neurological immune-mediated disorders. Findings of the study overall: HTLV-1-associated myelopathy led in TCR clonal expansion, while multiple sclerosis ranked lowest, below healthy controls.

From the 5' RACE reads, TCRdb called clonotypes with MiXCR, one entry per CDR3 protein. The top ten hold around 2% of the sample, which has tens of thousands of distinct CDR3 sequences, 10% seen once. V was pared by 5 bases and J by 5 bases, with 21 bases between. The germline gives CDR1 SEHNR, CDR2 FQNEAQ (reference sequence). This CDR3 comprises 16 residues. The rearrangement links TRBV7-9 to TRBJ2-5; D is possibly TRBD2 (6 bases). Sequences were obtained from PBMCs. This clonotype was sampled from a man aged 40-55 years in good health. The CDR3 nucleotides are TGTGCCAGCAGCCCCCCACTAGCCCCGCTCTGGGAGACCCAGTACTTC. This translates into CASSPPLAPLWETQYF.